This T cell receptor beta chain was captured by sequencing in a study of radiotherapy plus CTLA-4 blockade in lung cancer. Germline CDR1 is SEHNR and CDR2 is FQNEAQ (reference sequence). This CDR3 region has 12 residues. V was pared by 10 bases and J by 15 bases, with 22 bases between. Sequencing used immunoSEQ multiplex PCR; TCRdb keeps in-frame clones, though not all of them. The data show fewer than 100,000 clones, with approximately 80% seen just once and approximately 0.79% held by the top ten. This receptor was taken from a human donor with non-small cell lung cancer who had stable disease on radiotherapy plus ipilimumab. The rearrangement joins TRBV7-9 to TRBJ2-1; maybe TRBD1 (5 bases). Sequenced material: peripheral blood, taken from a patient treated with radiotherapy plus ipilimumab. CDR3 protein: CATVVRGYGRFF. The CDR3, as DNA: TGTGCCACCGTCGTTAGGGGATATGGACGGTTCTTC.